This paragraph reports one TCR beta chain. Antigen: not known. TCRdb re-analysed the RACE reads in MiXCR, keeping a single row per CDR3 protein. The data show under 40,000 distinct CDR3 sequences, about 6.3% seen once. The sample belongs to a study of human T cells and chemical hapten exposure. Study-wide background: After 6 days, upper back 0.01% DPC patch tests were scored. A mostly female patient group had alopecia areata, totalis or universalis.

Overall study findings and caveats: Clustering by CDR3 similarity yielded significantly more large clusters from expanded TCRs than controls.

The sample's time point: patch test 1, 2 weeks after DPC sensitization. Treatment denoted: therapeutic diphenylcyclopropenone sensitization with weekly scalp DPC. Researchers extracted total RNA from unfractionated whole blood. Source: whole blood, taken in connection with sensitization to the hapten diphenylcyclopropenone (DPC). The origin of this receptor is a woman aged 25 to 39 with alopecia areata. Some clones in this sample may be carry-over from other donors' samples.

CDR3 protein: CASQSLSGQGAGGANVLTF. The DNA of the CDR3 is TGTGCCAGCCAGTCTCTATCTGGACAGGGGGCGGGTGGGGCCAACGTCCTGACTTTC. The chain combines TRBV6-6 with TRBJ2-6; TRBD1 agrees at 11 bases. The V gene's germline CDR1 is MNHNY and CDR2 SVGAGI (reference sequence). V lost 8 bases to trimming and J lost 3 bases; unmatched junction nucleotides: 15. This CDR3 contains 19 residues.